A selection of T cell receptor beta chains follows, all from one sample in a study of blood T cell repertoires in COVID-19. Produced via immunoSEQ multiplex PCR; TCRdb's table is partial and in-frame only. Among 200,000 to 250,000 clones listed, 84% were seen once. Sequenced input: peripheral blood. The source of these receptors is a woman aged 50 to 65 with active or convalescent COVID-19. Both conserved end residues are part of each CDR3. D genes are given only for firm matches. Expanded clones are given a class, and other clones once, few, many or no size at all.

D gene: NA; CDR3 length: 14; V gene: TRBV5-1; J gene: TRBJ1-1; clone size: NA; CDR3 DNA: TGCGCCAGCAGCGCCGACACCGGGGGCACTGAAGCTTTCTTT; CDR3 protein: CASSADTGGTEAFF
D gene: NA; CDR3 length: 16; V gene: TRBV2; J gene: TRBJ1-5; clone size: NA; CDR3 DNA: TGTGCCAGCAGTGAAAGGGGCAGGGTGGGCAATCAGCCCCAGCATTTT; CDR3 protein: CASSERGRVGNQPQHF
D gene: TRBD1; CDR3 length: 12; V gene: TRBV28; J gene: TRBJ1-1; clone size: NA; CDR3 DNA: TGTGCCAGCAGTCCCGGACAGGGTGAAGCTTTCTTT; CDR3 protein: CASSPGQGEAFF
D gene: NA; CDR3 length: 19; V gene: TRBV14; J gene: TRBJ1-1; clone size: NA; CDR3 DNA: TGTGCCAGCAGCCAAGATACCCCTTCGTGGCCAGGATTCGACACTGAAGCTTTCTTT; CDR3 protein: CASSQDTPSWPGFDTEAFF
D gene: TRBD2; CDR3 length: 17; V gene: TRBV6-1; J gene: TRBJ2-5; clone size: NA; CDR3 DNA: TGTGCCAGCAGTGAAAGGAGGTTGACTAGCGGGAGAGAGACCCAGTACTTC; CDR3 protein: CASSERRLTSGRETQYF
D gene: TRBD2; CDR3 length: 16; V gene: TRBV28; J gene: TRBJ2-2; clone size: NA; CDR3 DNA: TGTGCCAGCAGTTTAGGGACTAGGCGAAACACCGGGGAGCTGTTTTTT; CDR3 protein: CASSLGTRRNTGELFF
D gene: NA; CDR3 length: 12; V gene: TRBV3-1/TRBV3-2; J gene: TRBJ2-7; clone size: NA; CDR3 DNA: TGTGCCAGCAGCCAAGAAGTCAACAAGCAGTACTTC; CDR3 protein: CASSQEVNKQYF
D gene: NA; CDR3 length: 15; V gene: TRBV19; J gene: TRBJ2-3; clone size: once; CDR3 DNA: TGTGCCAGTAGTGCCGACACCACCGACAGGGATACGCAGTATTTT; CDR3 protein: CASSADTTDRDTQYF
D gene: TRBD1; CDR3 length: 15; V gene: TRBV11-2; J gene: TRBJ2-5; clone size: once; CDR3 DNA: TGTGCCAGCAGCCGAACCAGGGGGCGCTTGGAGACCCAGTACTTC; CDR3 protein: CASSRTRGRLETQYF
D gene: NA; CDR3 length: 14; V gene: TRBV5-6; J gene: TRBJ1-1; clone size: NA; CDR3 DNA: TGTGCCAGCAGGGGAGGTTGGGGACGGACTGAAGCTTTCTTT; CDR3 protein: CASRGGWGRTEAFF
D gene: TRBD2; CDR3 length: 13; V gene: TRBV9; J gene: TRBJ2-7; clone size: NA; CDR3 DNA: TGTGCCAGCCACTCGGGCGGGAGGAACGAGCAGTACTTC; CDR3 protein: CASHSGGRNEQYF
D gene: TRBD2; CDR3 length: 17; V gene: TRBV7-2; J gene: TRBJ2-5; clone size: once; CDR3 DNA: TGTGCCAGCAGCTTAATCAGACTAGCGGGACGGCAAGAGACCCAGTACTTC; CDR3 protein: CASSLIRLAGRQETQYF
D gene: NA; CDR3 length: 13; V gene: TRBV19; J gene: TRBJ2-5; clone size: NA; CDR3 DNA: TGTGCCAGTAGTAACCGCACTAAAGAGACCCAGTACTTC; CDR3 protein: CASSNRTKETQYF